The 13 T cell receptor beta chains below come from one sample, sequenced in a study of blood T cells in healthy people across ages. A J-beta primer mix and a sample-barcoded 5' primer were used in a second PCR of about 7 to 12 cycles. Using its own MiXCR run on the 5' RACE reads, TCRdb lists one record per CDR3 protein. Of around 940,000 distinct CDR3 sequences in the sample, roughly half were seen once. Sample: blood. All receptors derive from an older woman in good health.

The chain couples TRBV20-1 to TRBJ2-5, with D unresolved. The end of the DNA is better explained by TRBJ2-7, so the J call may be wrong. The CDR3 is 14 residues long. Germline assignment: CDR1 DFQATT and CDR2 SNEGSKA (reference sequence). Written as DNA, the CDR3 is TGCAGTGCTCAGCCGCGCGGCGGAGTTAACGAGCAGTACTTC. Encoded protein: CSAQPRGGVNEQYF.

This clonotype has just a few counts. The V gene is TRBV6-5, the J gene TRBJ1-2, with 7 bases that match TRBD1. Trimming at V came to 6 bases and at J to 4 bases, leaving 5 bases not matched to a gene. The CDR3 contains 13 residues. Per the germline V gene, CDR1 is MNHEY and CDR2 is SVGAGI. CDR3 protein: CASRDGQAYGYTF. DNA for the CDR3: TGTGCCAGCAGGGACGGACAGGCCTATGGCTACACCTTC.

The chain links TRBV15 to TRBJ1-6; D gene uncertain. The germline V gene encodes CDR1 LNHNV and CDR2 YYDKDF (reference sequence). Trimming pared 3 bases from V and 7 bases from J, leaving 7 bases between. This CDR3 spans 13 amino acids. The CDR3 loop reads CATSREGNSPLHF. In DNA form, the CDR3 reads TGTGCCACCAGCAGGGAGGGAAATTCACCCCTCCACTTT.

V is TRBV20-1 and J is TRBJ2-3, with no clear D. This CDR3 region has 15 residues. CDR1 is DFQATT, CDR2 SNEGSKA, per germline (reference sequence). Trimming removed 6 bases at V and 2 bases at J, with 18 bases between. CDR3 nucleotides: TGCAGTGCCTCACCCGGTGTGACCCACACAGATACGCAGTATTTT. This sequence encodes CSASPGVTHTDTQYF.

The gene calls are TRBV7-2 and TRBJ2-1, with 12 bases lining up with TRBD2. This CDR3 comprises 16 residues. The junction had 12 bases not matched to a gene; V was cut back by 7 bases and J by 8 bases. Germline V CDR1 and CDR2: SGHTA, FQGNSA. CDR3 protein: CASTTSSGRAFDEQFF. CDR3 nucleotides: TGTGCCAGCACCACATCTAGCGGGAGGGCTTTCGATGAGCAGTTCTTC. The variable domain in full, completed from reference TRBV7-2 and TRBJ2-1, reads GAGVSQSPSNKVTEKGKDVELRCDPISGHTALYWYRQSLGQGLEFLIYFQGNSAPDKSGLPSDRFSAERTGGSVSTLTIQRTQQEDSAVYLCASTTSSGRAFDEQFFGPGTRLTVL.

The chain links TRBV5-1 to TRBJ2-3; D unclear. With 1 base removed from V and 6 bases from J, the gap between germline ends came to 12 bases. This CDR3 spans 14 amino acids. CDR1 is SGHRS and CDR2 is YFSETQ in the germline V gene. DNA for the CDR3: TGCGCCAGCAGCTTGAACGTTGGATTGGATACGCAGTATTTT. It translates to CASSLNVGLDTQYF.

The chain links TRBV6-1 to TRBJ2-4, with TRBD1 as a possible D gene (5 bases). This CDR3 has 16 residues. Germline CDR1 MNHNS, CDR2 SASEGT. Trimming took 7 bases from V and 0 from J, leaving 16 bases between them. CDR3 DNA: TGTGCCAGCACCGAGACAGACCCACTAGCCAAAAACATTCAGTACTTC. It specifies CASTETDPLAKNIQYF.

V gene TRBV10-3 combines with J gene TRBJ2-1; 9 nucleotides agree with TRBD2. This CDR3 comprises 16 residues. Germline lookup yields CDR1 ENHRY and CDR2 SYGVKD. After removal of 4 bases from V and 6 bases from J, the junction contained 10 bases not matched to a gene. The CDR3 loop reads CAISGRSAGGANEQFF. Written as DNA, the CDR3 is TGTGCCATCAGTGGGAGATCAGCGGGAGGAGCCAATGAGCAGTTCTTC.

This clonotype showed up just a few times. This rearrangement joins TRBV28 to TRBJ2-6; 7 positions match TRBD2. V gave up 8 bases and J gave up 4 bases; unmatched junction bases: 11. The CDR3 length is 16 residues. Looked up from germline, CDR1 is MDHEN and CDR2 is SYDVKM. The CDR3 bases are TGTGCCAGCTCCTACTCGCGGGGGTCCGGGGCCAACGTCCTGACTTTC. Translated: CASSYSRGSGANVLTF.

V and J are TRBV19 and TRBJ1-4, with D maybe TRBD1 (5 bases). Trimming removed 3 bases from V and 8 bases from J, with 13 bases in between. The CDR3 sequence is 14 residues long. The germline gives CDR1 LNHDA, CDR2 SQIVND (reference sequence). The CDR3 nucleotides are TGTGCCAGTAGTATCTCCAGGGTTGGAGAAAAACTGTTTTTT. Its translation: CASSISRVGEKLFF. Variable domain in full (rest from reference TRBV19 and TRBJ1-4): DGGITQSPKYLFRKEGQNVTLSCEQNLNHDAMYWYRQDPGQGLRLIYYSQIVNDFQKGDIAEGYSVSREKKESFPLTVTSAQKNPTAFYLCASSISRVGEKLFFGSGTQLSVL.

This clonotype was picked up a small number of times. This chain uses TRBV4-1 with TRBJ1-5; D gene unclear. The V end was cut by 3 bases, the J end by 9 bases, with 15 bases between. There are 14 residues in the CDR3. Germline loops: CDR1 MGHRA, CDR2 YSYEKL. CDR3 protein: CASSQGAPGLPQHF. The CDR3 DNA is TGCGCCAGCAGCCAGGGCGCCCCCGGTTTGCCCCAGCATTTT.

The CDR3 DNA sequence: TGTGCCACCAGTGAGGGACGGTGGGCGCAGTATTTT. Translating it yields CATSEGRWAQYF. The rearrangement links TRBV24-1 to TRBJ2-3; D assignment may be TRBD1 or TRBD2 (5 bases each). Germline-derived CDR1 and CDR2 are KGHDR and SFDVKD. The germline V and J ends were trimmed by 4 bases and 10 bases, with 11 bases remaining between them. This CDR3 has 12 residues.

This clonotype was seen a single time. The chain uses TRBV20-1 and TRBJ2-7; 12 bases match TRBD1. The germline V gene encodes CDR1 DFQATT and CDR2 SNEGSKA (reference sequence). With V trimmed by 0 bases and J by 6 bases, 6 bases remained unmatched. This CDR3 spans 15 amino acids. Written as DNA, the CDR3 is TGCAGTGCTAGAGACCCCGGGACAGGGGGCGGCGAGCAGTACTTC. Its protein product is CSARDPGTGGGEQYF.